This T cell receptor beta chain came from a study of cytomegalovirus exposure and HLA in healthy donors. Findings and limits, study-wide: The study labeled about 160 TCR beta chains cytomegalovirus-associated. Rarity marked most TCR sequences, yet some public TCRs occurred in many donors. Clusters of TCRs from the first cohort tended to co-occur in the 90 to 150 validation repertoires (as a later analysis found).

The protocol was immunoSEQ multiplex PCR, while the TCRdb copy is restricted to in-frame clones and leaves out a portion. The sample contains 150,000 or so clones, about 95% of which appear only once. As regards this clone: Its antigen is not known.

Germline CDR1 MDHEN, CDR2 SYDVKM. The CDR3 length is 14 residues. Trimming cost V 3 bases and J 6 bases, with 11 bases left between them. Sequenced input: PBMCs. The chain employs TRBV28 and TRBJ1-4; D is perhaps TRBD1 (5 bases). The sequence derives from a man younger than 35 in good health and CMV-seropositive. CDR3 DNA: TGTGCCAGCAGTTTGGCCAGGGTAGATGAAAAACTGTTTTTT. Residues: CASSLARVDEKLFF.